The present entry profiles one T cell receptor beta chain with its context. The data are from a study of blood T cell repertoires in COVID-19. Study background: The United States, Italy and Spain supplied acute and convalescent COVID-19 samples.

Original handling: Reference gene primer amplification in the assay estimated nucleated cell counts. The table came from immunoSEQ multiplex PCR; TCRdb's copy has only in-frame clones and leaves some out. That table furnishes V, J and clone size, whereas the DNA furnished D and trimming. The sample has 210,000 or so clones, 84% seen once. V was clipped by 1 base and J by 1 base; unmatched bases: 10. Germline V CDR1 and CDR2: KGHSH, LQKENI. The CDR3 has 17 amino acids. This clonotype was sampled from a woman in her fifties or sixties with active or convalescent COVID-19. V is TRBV18 and J is TRBJ2-7; 7 bases map to TRBD1. Sequenced: peripheral blood. CDR3 sequence: CASSPLQFGTVSYEQYF. CDR3 DNA sequence: TGTGCCAGCTCACCACTCCAGTTTGGGACAGTTTCCTACGAGCAGTACTTC.